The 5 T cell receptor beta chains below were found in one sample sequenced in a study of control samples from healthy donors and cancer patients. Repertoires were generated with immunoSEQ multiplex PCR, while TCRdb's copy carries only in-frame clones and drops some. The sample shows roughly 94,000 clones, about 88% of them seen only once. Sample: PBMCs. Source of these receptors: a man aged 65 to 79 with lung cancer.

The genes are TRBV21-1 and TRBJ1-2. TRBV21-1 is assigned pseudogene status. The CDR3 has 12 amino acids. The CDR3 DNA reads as TGTGCCAGCAGAAAGGTCACCTATGGCTACACCTTC. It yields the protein CASRKVTYGYTF.

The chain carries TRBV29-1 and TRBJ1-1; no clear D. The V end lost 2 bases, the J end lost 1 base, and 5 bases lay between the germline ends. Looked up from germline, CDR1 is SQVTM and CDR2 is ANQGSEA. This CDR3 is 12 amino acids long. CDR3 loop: CSVEISNTEAFF. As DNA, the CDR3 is TGCAGCGTTGAAATCTCGAACACTGAAGCTTTCTTT.

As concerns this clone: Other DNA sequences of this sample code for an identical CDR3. The DNA for the CDR3 is TGTGCCAGCTCACCACTTCGGACAGGGGGAAACACCGGGGAGCTGTTTTTT. Translation gives CASSPLRTGGNTGELFF. The chain couples TRBV18 to TRBJ2-2, with 10 bases aligning to TRBD1. Losses at the gene ends were 1 base for V and 2 bases for J; bases not matched to a gene: 4. This CDR3 is built from 17 residues. CDR1 and CDR2 from the germline V gene are KGHSH and LQKENI.

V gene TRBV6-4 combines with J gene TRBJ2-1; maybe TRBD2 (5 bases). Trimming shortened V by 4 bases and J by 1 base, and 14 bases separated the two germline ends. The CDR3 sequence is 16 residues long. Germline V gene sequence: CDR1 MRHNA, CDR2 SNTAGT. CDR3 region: CASSASRGPSYNEQFF. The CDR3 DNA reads TGTGCCAGCAGTGCTTCCCGGGGTCCATCCTACAATGAGCAGTTCTTC.

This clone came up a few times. CDR3 coding DNA: TGTGCCTGGAGTAAAGGGTCGGAAGAGACCCAGTACTTC. Protein product: CAWSKGSEETQYF. This rearrangement joins TRBV30 to TRBJ2-5; D gene uncertain. CDR3 length: 13 residues. V was trimmed by 2 bases and J by 3 bases, leaving 10 bases between them. The germline V gene encodes CDR1 GTSNPN and CDR2 SVGIG (reference sequence). Drawing the rest from reference TRBV30 and TRBJ2-5, the complete variable domain is SQTIHQWPATLVQPVGSPLSLECTVEGTSNPNLYWYRQAAGRGLQLLFYSVGIGQISSEVPQNLSASRPQDRQFILSSKKLLLSDSGFYLCAWSKGSEETQYFGPGTRLLVL.